This TCR beta chain was identified during a study of human T cells and chemical hapten exposure. Study-level information: Patients, predominantly female, presented with alopecia areata, totalis or universalis.

TCRdb itself ran the RACE reads through MiXCR, one entry per CDR3 protein. The table shows some 400,000 distinct CDR3 sequences, with roughly 4.6% occurring only once. From germline, CDR1 is SGHTA and CDR2 FQGNSA. With 1 base clipped from V and 8 bases from J, the junction kept 10 bases outside the gene matches. The CDR3 spans 15 residues. There are many counts of this clonotype. Time point denoted: pre-sensitization, week 0. Treatment here: therapeutic diphenylcyclopropenone sensitization with weekly scalp DPC. This sequence was found in a woman in her 50s with alopecia areata. Some clones in this sample may be carry-over from other donors' samples. Sequenced material: whole blood, taken in connection with sensitization to the hapten diphenylcyclopropenone (DPC). The chain employs TRBV7-2 and TRBJ1-2, with 7 bases matching TRBD1. The CDR3 loop reads CASSLDRTGADGYTF. CDR3 coding DNA: TGTGCCAGCAGCTTAGATCGTACAGGGGCGGACGGCTACACCTTC.